This TCR beta chain came from a study of multiple sclerosis patients with progressive multifocal leukoencephalopathy. The study, taken as a whole, reports: Less diverse TRB repertoires were suggested in most PML patients.

Germline loops: CDR1 LGHNA, CDR2 YNFKEQ. J was trimmed by 8 bases and V by 2 bases; bases with no gene match: 10. The CDR3 is 16 amino acids. A note on this clone: The antigen is not known.

Time point: 5 to 6 months of natalizumab therapy. Using immunoSEQ multiplex PCR, the repertoire was profiled, and TCRdb retains in-frame clones only, with some absent. The sample shows 29,000 or so clones, 85% to 90% of them seen only once. The TCR sequence derives from a human donor with multiple sclerosis. The chain links TRBV4-2 to TRBJ1-4; TRBD1 agrees at 8 bases. The sequences come from PBMCs, collected from a patient treated with natalizumab. For the CDR3, the DNA is TGTGCCAGCAGCCAACCGATCGGGACAGGTCTGGAAAAACTGTTTTTT. The encoded protein is CASSQPIGTGLEKLFF.